The next 28 T cell receptor beta chains were all read from a single sample in a study of cytomegalovirus exposure and HLA in healthy donors. PCR employed 60 Vbeta and 13 Jbeta primers. Generated by immunoSEQ multiplex PCR, the TCRdb table keeps only in-frame clones and is missing some. The sample lists just over 150,000 clones; around four fifths were seen once. Specimen: PBMCs. Receptors were obtained from a man aged 18 to 35 in good health and CMV-seronegative.

This chain connects TRBV5-4 to TRBJ1-3; unclear D gene. The CDR3 extends over 14 amino acids. The germline V and J ends were trimmed by 0 bases and 0 bases, with 4 bases remaining between them. Germline CDR1 reads SGHNT; CDR2 reads YYREEE (reference sequence). The CDR3 sequence: CASSLGSSGNTIYF. The CDR3 DNA follows: TGTGCCAGCAGCTTGGGCAGCTCTGGAAACACCATATATTTT. Using reference TRBV5-4 and TRBJ1-3 for the parts outside the CDR3, the full variable domain is ETGVTQSPTHLIKTRGQQVTLRCSSQSGHNTVSWYQQALGQGPQFIFQYYREEENGRGNFPPRFSGLQFPNYSSELNVNALELDDSALYLCASSLGSSGNTIYFGEGSWLTVV.

This sequence joins TRBV5-4 and TRBJ2-1, with 12 bases identical to TRBD2. J lost 7 bases, V lost 4 bases, and 6 bases had no gene match. The V gene's germline CDR1 is SGHNT and CDR2 YYREEE (reference sequence). The CDR3 runs 15 residues. CDR3 bases: TGTGCCAGCAGCCCCTGGACTAGCGGGAATAATGAGCAGTTCTTC. This translates into CASSPWTSGNNEQFF.

V and J are TRBV7-2 and TRBJ2-7, with D possibly matching TRBD2 (5 bases). Germline loops: CDR1 SGHTA, CDR2 FQGNSA. The CDR3 runs to 13 residues. V was pared by 4 bases and J by 7 bases, with 14 bases between. CDR3 amino acids: CASSSPFGEEQYF. Written as DNA, the CDR3 is TGTGCCAGCAGCTCCCCTTTTGGGGAGGAGCAGTACTTC.

V gene TRBV2 combines with J gene TRBJ2-1; 10 positions match TRBD2. In germline, CDR1 is SNHLY, CDR2 FYNNEI. V was clipped by 6 bases and J by 4 bases; unmatched bases: 6. The CDR3 extends over 15 amino acids. For the CDR3, the DNA is TGTGCCAGCAGGCCCGGGACTAGCGAATACAATGAGCAGTTCTTC. Its protein product is CASRPGTSEYNEQFF.

The chain joins TRBV5-1 to TRBJ2-7; unclear D gene. This CDR3 has 12 residues. The V end was cut by 0 bases, the J end by 4 bases, with 5 bases between. Germline V gene sequence: CDR1 SGHRS, CDR2 YFSETQ. CDR3 loop: CASSLVPYEQYF. As DNA, the CDR3 is TGCGCCAGCAGCTTGGTTCCTTACGAGCAGTACTTC.

The genes are TRBV9 and TRBJ1-6, with 7 bases matching TRBD1. Germline V gene sequence: CDR1 SGDLS, CDR2 YYNGEE. The CDR3 has 15 amino acids. V trimming: 2 bases; J trimming: 4 bases; junction bases outside the gene matches: 3. This CDR3 reads CASSVTGQYNSPLHF. In DNA form, the CDR3 reads TGTGCCAGCAGCGTTACGGGACAGTATAATTCACCCCTCCACTTT.

J is TRBJ2-1 and V is TRBV4-3; 12 nucleotides line up with TRBD2. The CDR3 is 19 residues long. Germline CDR1 is LGHNA and CDR2 is YSLEER. V was clipped by 2 bases and J by 7 bases; unmatched bases: 15. DNA for the CDR3: TGCGCCAGCAGCCAACATTGGGGGGCTAGCGGGAGGGCTGAGAATGAGCAGTTCTTC. It translates to CASSQHWGASGRAENEQFF.

This clone was detected a few times. V usage is TRBV28 and J usage is TRBJ2-1, with 10 bases fitting TRBD1. Germline V lookup: CDR1 MDHEN, CDR2 SYDVKM. J lost 7 bases, V lost 2 bases, and 8 bases had no gene match. The CDR3 has 16 residues. In DNA, the CDR3 is TGTGCCAGCAGTTTACCGGGACAGGGGAGGGTGAATGAGCAGTTCTTC. It translates to CASSLPGQGRVNEQFF.

V gene TRBV9 combines with J gene TRBJ2-5; 16 bases agree with TRBD2. J lost 2 bases, V lost 3 bases, and 4 bases had no gene match. Germline assignment: CDR1 SGDLS and CDR2 YYNGEE. The CDR3 has 17 residues. DNA of the CDR3: TGTGCCAGCAGCGCGGGACTAGCGGGAGGGCTACAAGAGACCCAGTACTTC. It translates to CASSAGLAGGLQETQYF. Full variable domain (remainder filled in from reference TRBV9 and TRBJ2-5): DSGVTQTPKHLITATGQRVTLRCSPRSGDLSVYWYQQSLDQGLQFLIQYYNGEERAKGNILERFSAQQFPDLHSELNLSSLELGDSALYFCASSAGLAGGLQETQYFGPGTRLLVL.

This sequence joins TRBV29-1 and TRBJ2-1; D is possibly TRBD1 (6 bases). Trimming removed 0 bases at V and 15 bases at J, with 21 bases between. The V gene's germline CDR1 is SQVTM and CDR2 ANQGSEA. The CDR3 totals 14 residues. The DNA for the CDR3 is TGCAGCGTTGAAGATCCCTCCGGGCAGGGGAACGCGTTCTTC. Residues: CSVEDPSGQGNAFF.

The rearrangement uses TRBV19 and TRBJ1-2; TRBD1 agrees at 9 bases. J was trimmed by 1 base and V by 6 bases; bases with no gene match: 6. CDR1 and CDR2 (germline): LNHDA, SQIVND (reference sequence). This CDR3 region has 15 residues. CDR3 bases: TGTGCCAGTAGGATGGCGGACAGGGGTAACTATGGCTACACCTTC. Amino acid sequence: CASRMADRGNYGYTF.

This sequence joins TRBV5-1 and TRBJ1-5, with 7 positions matching TRBD1. The germline V gene has CDR1 SGHRS and CDR2 YFSETQ. This CDR3 is 16 amino acids long. The V segment lost 0 bases and the J segment 1 base; nucleotides outside the gene matches: 4. The DNA of the CDR3 is TGCGCCAGCAGCTTGGAAGGACAGGAGAGCAATCAGCCCCAGCATTTT. Amino acid sequence: CASSLEGQESNQPQHF.

V gene TRBV6-6 combines with J gene TRBJ1-3, with 8 positions matching TRBD1. CDR1 and CDR2 from the germline V gene are MNHNY and SVGAGI (reference sequence). V was clipped by 7 bases and J by 6 bases; unmatched bases: 11. CDR3 size: 15 residues. This chain's CDR3 is CASTQGAGLENTIYF. The CDR3 DNA reads TGTGCCAGCACCCAGGGGGCTGGGTTGGAAAACACCATATATTTT.

The CDR3 protein is CASRNSISGNTIYF. CDR3 in DNA: TGCGCCAGCAGGAATTCTATCTCTGGAAACACCATATATTTT. The gene calls are TRBV5-1 and TRBJ1-3; D is ambiguous. Trimming pared 5 bases from V and 0 bases from J, leaving 9 bases between. Germline V gene sequence: CDR1 SGHRS, CDR2 YFSETQ. CDR3 length: 14 amino acids.

V usage is TRBV28 and J usage is TRBJ2-6, with 7 bases identical to TRBD2. With V trimmed by 2 bases and J by 1 base, 8 bases remained unmatched. Germline-derived CDR1 and CDR2 are MDHEN and SYDVKM. The CDR3 runs 18 residues. The DNA of the CDR3 is TGTGCCAGCAGTTTAAGGTCAAACGGGGGGTCTGGGGCCAACGTCCTGACTTTC. Translating gives CASSLRSNGGSGANVLTF.

The chain recombines TRBV7-6 with TRBJ2-3; TRBD2 agrees at 10 bases. The germline V gene encodes CDR1 SGHVS and CDR2 FNYEAQ. The CDR3 has 16 amino acids. V lost 1 base and J lost 4; bases outside the gene matches: 5. CDR3 in DNA: TGTGCCAGCAGCTTAGGGAGCGGGGGGGGCTCAGATACGCAGTATTTT. Protein: CASSLGSGGGSDTQYF.

The DNA of the CDR3 is TGCGCCAGCAGCTTTGTGCAGCAAGAGACCCAGTACTTC. Protein sequence: CASSFVQQETQYF. This chain uses TRBV5-1 with TRBJ2-5; no firm D call. V dropped 2 bases and J dropped 2 bases, with 7 bases sitting between them. The germline CDR1 and CDR2 sequences are SGHRS and YFSETQ. The CDR3 covers 13 residues.

The chain uses TRBV19 and TRBJ2-1, with 12 nucleotides matching TRBD1. V gave up 6 bases and J gave up 7 bases; unmatched junction bases: 4. Germline-derived CDR1 and CDR2 are LNHDA and SQIVND (reference sequence). The CDR3 sequence is 14 residues long. The CDR3 region is CASSGTGGRNEQFF. CDR3 DNA sequence: TGTGCCAGTAGCGGGACAGGGGGCCGAAATGAGCAGTTCTTC.

The V and J genes are TRBV10-3 and TRBJ2-3; 8 bases map to TRBD2. The CDR3 sequence is 14 residues long. Per germline, CDR1 ENHRY and CDR2 SYGVKD. The ends lost 6 bases at V and 2 bases at J; junction bases unmatched: 4. The CDR3 DNA reads TGTGCCATCAGCCTTAGCGGGGCCACAGATACGCAGTATTTT. It is translated as CAISLSGATDTQYF.

This clone was picked up one time. The rearrangement uses TRBV7-3 and TRBJ2-2, with TRBD2 as a possible D gene (5 bases). Trimming removed 2 bases at V and 4 bases at J, with 5 bases between. Germline assignment: CDR1 SGHTA and CDR2 FQGTGA. CDR3 length: 13 residues. In nucleotides, the CDR3 is TGTGCCAGCAGCTTAGAGGGCACCGGGGAGCTGTTTTTT. Protein product: CASSLEGTGELFF.

This chain connects TRBV11-3 to TRBJ1-5; 11 nucleotides agree with TRBD1. Trimming cost V 5 bases and J 5 bases; bases outside gene matches: 5. Germline V CDR1 and CDR2: SGHNT, YENEEA. The CDR3 runs 15 residues. CDR3 amino acids: CASSRTGGSDQPQHF. The CDR3 coding sequence is TGTGCCAGCAGCCGGACAGGGGGCTCGGATCAGCCCCAGCATTTT.

The V call is TRBV5-5, the J call TRBJ1-2; 10 bases fit TRBD1. Losses at the gene ends were 3 bases for V and 5 bases for J; bases not matched to a gene: 7. Germline V gene data show CDR1 as SGHKS and CDR2 as YYEKEE (reference sequence). This CDR3 contains 15 residues. The CDR3 reads CASSWDRGSRYGYTF. The DNA of the CDR3 is TGTGCCAGCAGCTGGGACAGGGGATCACGTTATGGCTACACCTTC.

CDR3 region: CASSPITGGYSNQPQHF. The CDR3 nucleotides read TGTGCCAGCAGTCCAATTACAGGGGGCTATAGCAATCAGCCCCAGCATTTT. The rearrangement links TRBV27 to TRBJ1-5; 9 bases align to TRBD1. The CDR3 loop spans 17 amino acids. The V gene end was trimmed by 5 bases and the J gene end by 0 bases; junction bases not matched to a gene: 8. Germline V gene lookup returns CDR1 MNHEY and CDR2 SMNVEV (reference sequence).

The chain joins TRBV18 to TRBJ2-3, with D perhaps matching TRBD1 (6 bases). Looked up from germline, CDR1 is KGHSH and CDR2 is LQKENI. This CDR3 is built from 15 residues. V lost 6 bases and J 4 bases, leaving 17 bases between the germline ends. The CDR3 nucleotides read TGTGCCAGCTCGACGGGCAGGGGAACCGCAGATACGCAGTATTTT. Its translation is CASSTGRGTADTQYF.

The chain uses TRBV5-1 and TRBJ2-7; 8 bases map to TRBD2. V trimming: 8 bases; J trimming: 1 base; junction bases outside the gene matches: 5. Germline V gene lookup returns CDR1 SGHRS and CDR2 YFSETQ. CDR3 length: 13 amino acids. The CDR3: CASFERGSYEQYF. CDR3 bases: TGCGCCAGTTTCGAGCGGGGGTCCTACGAGCAGTACTTC. Complete variable domain (other parts from reference TRBV5-1 and TRBJ2-7): KAGVTQTPRYLIKTRGQQVTLSCSPISGHRSVSWYQQTPGQGLQFLFEYFSETQRNKGNFPGRFSGRQFSNSRSEMNVSTLELGDSALYLCASFERGSYEQYFGPGTRLTVT.

The gene calls are TRBV5-1 and TRBJ2-1; 10 bases fit TRBD2. The CDR3 contains 16 residues. J lost 8 bases, V lost 0 bases, and 8 bases had no gene match. Germline-derived CDR1 and CDR2 are SGHRS and YFSETQ. In nucleotides, the CDR3 is TGCGCCAGCAGCTTGGCGCTAGCGGGAGTTGGCGATGAGCAGTTCTTC. This encodes CASSLALAGVGDEQFF.

V gene TRBV28 combines with J gene TRBJ2-5, with TRBD2 matching 14 bases. CDR3 length: 17 amino acids. Germline V lookup: CDR1 MDHEN, CDR2 SYDVKM. Trimming removed 5 bases from V and 5 bases from J; junction bases left unmatched: 10. CDR3 in DNA: TGTGCCAGCAGTCGAAAACTCGGGACTAGCGGGGGCGAGACCCAGTACTTC. This encodes CASSRKLGTSGGETQYF.

This chain connects TRBV5-1 to TRBJ2-7; D possibly corresponds to TRBD1 (5 bases). Germline V gene sequence: CDR1 SGHRS, CDR2 YFSETQ. Trimming removed 3 bases from V and 0 bases from J, with 10 bases in between. This CDR3 is built from 14 residues. The DNA for the CDR3 is TGCGCCAGCAGCTCCCGACAGATCTCCTACGAGCAGTACTTC. Amino acids: CASSSRQISYEQYF.